This is a list of T cell receptor beta chains from one sample in a study of T cell clones after liver transplantation. Here immunoSEQ multiplex PCR was the method, and the copy in TCRdb shows in-frame clones only, minus some. The data hold some 9,500 clones, with approximately 72% observed a single time. Sample: CD8+ T cells from blood, taken at the roughly 16-month timepoint. The receptors were gathered from a human patient who received a liver transplant. T cells may partly derive from the graft donor. Both conserved end residues are part of each CDR3. Each record gives: J gene, D gene, V gene, clone size, CDR3 DNA, CDR3 protein. D genes are given only for firm matches. Rows give clone size only sometimes, using once, few, many, or a class for an expanded clone.

TRBJ1-1 | NA | TRBV19 | few | TGTGCCAGTAGTATAGGGGGGTACGGGGAGAACGGGGCGGGGGACACTGAAGCTTTCTTT | CASSIGGYGENGAGDTEAFF
TRBJ2-2 | NA | TRBV19 | NA | TGTGCCAGTACCCTAAGCGGATTCCGAAACACCGGGGAGCTGTTTTTT | CASTLSGFRNTGELFF
TRBJ2-7 | NA | TRBV5-4 | NA | TGTGCCAGCAGCTTGGAACAGGGCCCCTACGAGCAGTACTTC | CASSLEQGPYEQYF
TRBJ2-1 | NA | TRBV4-3 | NA | TGCGCCAGCAGCGAAGTTTCCCCCACGATTGAAGAAAGAGGCGAGCAGTTCTTC | CASSEVSPTIEERGEQFF
TRBJ2-7 | NA | TRBV7-9 | large | TGTGCCAGCCGCTCAGAGATCTCCTACGAGCAGTACTTC | CASRSEISYEQYF
TRBJ2-3 | NA | TRBV7-8 | once | TGTGCCAGCAGCTTAAGCGCCAATTTTCGCGGAGATACGCAGTATTTT | CASSLSANFRGDTQYF
TRBJ1-3 | NA | TRBV7-8 | NA | TGTGCCAGCAGCCCCCGGTGGGGCGCTGATGGAAACACCATATATTTT | CASSPRWGADGNTIYF
TRBJ2-7 | NA | TRBV28 | NA | TGTGCCAGCAGTTTAAACTCCTACGAGCAGTACTTC | CASSLNSYEQYF
TRBJ1-2 | NA | TRBV2 | large | TGTGCCAGCACGGCCGCGGAGGGCTACACCTTC | CASTAAEGYTF
TRBJ2-3 | TRBD2 | TRBV7-7 | NA | TGTGCCAGCAGCTTAGATCCCCCTAGCGGGGGCACAGATACGCAGTATTTT | CASSLDPPSGGTDTQYF
TRBJ1-2 | TRBD1 | TRBV7-8 | once | TGTGCCAGCAGCTTAGCTGGGACAGGGCCTAACTATGGCTACACCTTC | CASSLAGTGPNYGYTF
TRBJ1-1 | TRBD1 | TRBV19 | NA | TGTGCCACCAAACAGGGGGACACTGAAGCTTTCTTT | CATKQGDTEAFF
TRBJ1-1 | NA | TRBV27 | NA | TGTGCCAGCAGTTTAACCAAGAACACTGAAGCTTTCTTT | CASSLTKNTEAFF
TRBJ2-3 | TRBD1 | TRBV18 | NA | TGTGCCAGCTCACCACCGGACAGGGGAATAGATACGCAGTATTTT | CASSPPDRGIDTQYF
TRBJ1-4 | TRBD1 | TRBV19 | once | TGTGCCAGTAGTATTAGCGGGACAGACGAAAAACTGTTTTTT | CASSISGTDEKLFF
TRBJ2-2 | NA | TRBV2 | NA | TGTGCCAGCAGTGAAGACGGGGCGTACACCGGGGAGCTGTTTTTT | CASSEDGAYTGELFF
TRBJ2-7 | TRBD2 | TRBV6-6 | NA | TGTGCCAGCAGTTTAGCGGGGATAAACTACGAGCAGTACTTC | CASSLAGINYEQYF
TRBJ1-1 | NA | TRBV28 | NA | TGTGCCAGCAGTCTGCCTCGTGAAGGCATGAACACTGAAGCTTTCTTT | CASSLPREGMNTEAFF
TRBJ2-3 | NA | TRBV11-3 | NA | TGTGCCAGCAGCCCGGACAGCACAGATACGCAGTATTTT | CASSPDSTDTQYF
TRBJ2-2 | NA | TRBV18 | NA | TGTGCCAGCTCACCACAGGATGACAGCACCGGGGAGCTGTTTTTT | CASSPQDDSTGELFF
TRBJ2-7 | NA | TRBV19 | NA | TGTGCCAGTAGTCGGGATTACGGGGCTTCCTACGAGCAGTACTTC | CASSRDYGASYEQYF
TRBJ2-7 | NA | TRBV27 | NA | TGTGCCAGCAGTTTATTTGGGGGAGCCTACGAGCAGTACTTC | CASSLFGGAYEQYF
TRBJ2-1 | TRBD2 | TRBV7-9 | NA | TGTGCCAGCAGCGCGGGGGGTATTACTACGGGCAATGAGCAGTTCTTC | CASSAGGITTGNEQFF
TRBJ2-7 | NA | TRBV5-6 | NA | TGTGCCAGCAGCTTCAGGAATAGGGGGTTCGAGCAGTACTTC | CASSFRNRGFEQYF
TRBJ2-3 | NA | TRBV11-2 | NA | TGTGCCAGCAGCTTAGATCCAGCTGGCACAGATACGCAGTATTTT | CASSLDPAGTDTQYF
TRBJ1-2 | NA | TRBV15 | NA | TGTGCCACCAGCCTGGAGGGGTTGGACTATGGCTACACCTTC | CATSLEGLDYGYTF
TRBJ2-5 | TRBD1 | TRBV2 | once | TGTGCCAGCAGTGAAGGGGGTCAGGGGGCGGAGACCCAGTACTTC | CASSEGGQGAETQYF
TRBJ1-1 | NA | TRBV4-3 | NA | TGCGCCAGCAGCCAAGATCTCATAGTCGTACTTGGGGAAAAGAACACTGAAGCTTTCTTT | CASSQDLIVVLGEKNTEAFF
TRBJ2-3 | NA | TRBV5-1 | NA | TGCGCCAGCAGCTTGAGGCGCACAGATACGCAGTATTTT | CASSLRRTDTQYF
TRBJ2-7 | NA | TRBV19 | NA | TGTGCCAGTAGTATGGGGCAGCCAGGGGAGCAGTACTTC | CASSMGQPGEQYF
TRBJ2-5 | NA | TRBV7-8 | NA | TGTGCCAGCAGCCCTATCGGGGTGGAAGAGACCCAGTACTTC | CASSPIGVEETQYF
TRBJ2-2 | NA | TRBV23-1 | NA | TGCGCCAGCAGTCAATCGCGGAGGGGACACGGGGAGCTGTTTTTT | CASSQSRRGHGELFF
TRBJ2-3 | TRBD2 | TRBV7-2 | NA | TGTGCCAGCAGCTTAGCCGCACTAGCGGGAGCCCCCGATACGCAGTATTTT | CASSLAALAGAPDTQYF
TRBJ2-3 | TRBD2 | TRBV4-2 | few | TGTGCCAGCAGCCTCGGGACTAGCGGGGGGGGTACAGATACGCAGTATTTT | CASSLGTSGGGTDTQYF
TRBJ1-5 | NA | TRBV28 | few | TGTGCCAGCCTCCGGAGGAGGGCGTATAGCAATCAGCCCCAGCATTTT | CASLRRRAYSNQPQHF
TRBJ2-3 | NA | TRBV7-9 | few | TGTGCCAGCAGCTTAGCGAATTTCGCTAGCACAGATACGCAGTATTTT | CASSLANFASTDTQYF